These 6 T cell receptor beta chains came from one sample sequenced in a study of T-cell reconstitution after alpha-beta-depleted transplantation in children. A TCRbeta library incorporating unique molecular identifiers was prepared. TCRdb fed the PCR reads into MiXCR, producing one record per CDR3 protein. This sample has fewer than 130,000 distinct CDR3 sequences, with around 10% found just once. Here the sequenced sample was PBMCs from the stem cell graft donor, taken from the stem cell graft. The receptors were sampled from a human donor who donated a stem cell graft to a child with acute lymphoblastic leukemia.

This clonotype was recorded many times. J is TRBJ2-1 and V is TRBV12-3 or TRBV12-4; 9 bases agree with TRBD2. V lost 0 bases to trimming and J lost 6 bases; unmatched junction nucleotides: 3. This CDR3 has 15 residues. The CDR3 DNA follows: TGTGCCAGCAGTTTAGCTAGCGGGGGACCCAATGAGCAGTTCTTC. The encoded protein is CASSLASGGPNEQFF.

This clonotype was picked up many times. In nucleotides, the CDR3 is TGTGCCAGCAGTTCGACAGGGTATAGCAATCAGCCCCAGCATTTT. This encodes CASSSTGYSNQPQHF. The rearrangement joins TRBV27 to TRBJ1-5; 7 nucleotides line up with TRBD1. Germline CDR1 and CDR2: MNHEY and SMNVEV (reference sequence). The CDR3 is 15 residues long. J lost 0 bases, V lost 4 bases, and 3 bases had no gene match.

This clonotype was seen repeatedly, ten times or more. The chain is built from TRBV9 and TRBJ2-3; TRBD2 is a possible D gene (8 bases). V lost 4 bases, J lost 4 bases, and 25 bases lay in between. The germline CDR1 and CDR2 sequences are SGDLS and YYNGEE. CDR3 size: 18 residues. The CDR3 DNA sequence: TGTGCCAGCAGCCCGACAGGGTGGGGTAGCGGGATTTCAGATACGCAGTATTTT. Translation gives CASSPTGWGSGISDTQYF.

This clonotype was picked up many times. The chain has TRBV20-1 and TRBJ1-2, with D perhaps TRBD1 (6 bases). The CDR3 totals 15 residues. Germline CDR1 and CDR2: DFQATT and SNEGSKA (reference sequence). V was pared by 1 base and J by 0 bases, with 12 bases between. CDR3 sequence: CSARVGARANYGYTF. CDR3 bases: TGCAGTGCTAGAGTGGGGGCGAGAGCTAACTATGGCTACACCTTC.

A remark on this clonotype: A much more abundant neighbour one base away suggests this may be a read error. V and J are TRBV5-1 and TRBJ2-5; tentative D call: TRBD1 (6 bases). Per germline, CDR1 SGHRS and CDR2 YFSETQ. The CDR3 sequence is 13 residues long. In DNA, the CDR3 is TGCGCCAGCAGTCTTATGACAGGAGAGACCCATTACTTC. Translation: CASSLMTGETHYF.

This clonotype was detected ten times or more. J is TRBJ1-5 and V is TRBV3-1, with D perhaps matching TRBD1 (6 bases). Germline V gene lookup returns CDR1 LGHDT and CDR2 YNNKEL (reference sequence). The CDR3 spans 14 residues. Trimming took off 1 base at V and 5 bases at J, with 9 bases between the two ends. CDR3 sequence (DNA): TGTGCCAGCAGCCAAGCACGACAGGATCAGCCCCAGCATTTT. It encodes CASSQARQDQPQHF.